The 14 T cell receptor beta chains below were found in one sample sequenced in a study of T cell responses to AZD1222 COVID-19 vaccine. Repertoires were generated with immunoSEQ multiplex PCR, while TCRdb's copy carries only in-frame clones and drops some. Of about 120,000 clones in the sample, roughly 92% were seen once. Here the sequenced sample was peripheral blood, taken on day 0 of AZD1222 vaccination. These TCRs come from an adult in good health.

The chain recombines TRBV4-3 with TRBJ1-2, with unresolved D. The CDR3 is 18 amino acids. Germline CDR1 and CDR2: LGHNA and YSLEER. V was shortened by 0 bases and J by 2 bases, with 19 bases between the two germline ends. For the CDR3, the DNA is TGCGCCAGCAGCCAAGATAAATACGGGGAGAGTACAAACTATGGCTACACCTTC. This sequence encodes CASSQDKYGESTNYGYTF.

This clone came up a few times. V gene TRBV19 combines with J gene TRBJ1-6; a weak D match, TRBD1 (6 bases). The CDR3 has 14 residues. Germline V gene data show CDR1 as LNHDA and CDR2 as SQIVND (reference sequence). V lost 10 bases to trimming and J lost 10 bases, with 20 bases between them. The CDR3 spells CATQITGKSSPLHF. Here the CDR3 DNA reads TGTGCCACCCAAATTACAGGGAAGAGCTCACCCCTCCACTTT.

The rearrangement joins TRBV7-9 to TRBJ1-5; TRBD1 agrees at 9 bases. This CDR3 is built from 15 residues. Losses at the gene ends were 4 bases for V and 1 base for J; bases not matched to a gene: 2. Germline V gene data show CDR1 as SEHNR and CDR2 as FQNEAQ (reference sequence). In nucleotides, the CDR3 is TGTGCCAGCAGCTCACAGGGGGCGAGCAATCAGCCCCAGCATTTT. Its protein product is CASSSQGASNQPQHF.

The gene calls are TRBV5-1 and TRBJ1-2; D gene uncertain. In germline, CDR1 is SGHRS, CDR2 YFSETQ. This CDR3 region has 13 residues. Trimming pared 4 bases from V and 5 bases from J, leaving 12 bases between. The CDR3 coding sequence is TGCGCCAGCAGCGAGAAGCCGCGATATGGCTACACCTTC. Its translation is CASSEKPRYGYTF.

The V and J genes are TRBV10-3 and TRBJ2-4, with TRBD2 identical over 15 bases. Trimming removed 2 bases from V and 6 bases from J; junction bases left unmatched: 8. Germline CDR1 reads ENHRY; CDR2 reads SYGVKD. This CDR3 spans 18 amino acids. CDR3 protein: CAISEAGLAGGPGNIQYF. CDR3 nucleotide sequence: TGTGCCATCAGTGAGGCGGGACTAGCGGGGGGACCCGGAAACATTCAGTACTTC.

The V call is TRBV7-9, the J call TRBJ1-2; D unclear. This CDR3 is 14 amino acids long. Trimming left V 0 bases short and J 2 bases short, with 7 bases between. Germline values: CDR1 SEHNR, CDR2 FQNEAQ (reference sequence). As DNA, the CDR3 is TGTGCCAGCAGCTTAGCATCGGGGAACTATGGCTACACCTTC. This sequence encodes CASSLASGNYGYTF.

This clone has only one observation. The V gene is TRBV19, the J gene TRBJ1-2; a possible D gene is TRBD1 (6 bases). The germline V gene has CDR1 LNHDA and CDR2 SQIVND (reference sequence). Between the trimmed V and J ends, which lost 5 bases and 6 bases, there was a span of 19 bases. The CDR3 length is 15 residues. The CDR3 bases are TGTGCCAGTAGTGTCAGAGGAGCAGGGGTTGATGGCTACACCTTC. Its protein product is CASSVRGAGVDGYTF.

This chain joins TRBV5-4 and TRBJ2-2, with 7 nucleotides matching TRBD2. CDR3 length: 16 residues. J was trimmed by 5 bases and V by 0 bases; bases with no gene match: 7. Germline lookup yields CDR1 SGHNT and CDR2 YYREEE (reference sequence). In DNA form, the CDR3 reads TGTGCCAGCAGCTTGGTCGGGCAGGGAGGGACCGGGGAGCTGTTTTTT. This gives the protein CASSLVGQGGTGELFF.

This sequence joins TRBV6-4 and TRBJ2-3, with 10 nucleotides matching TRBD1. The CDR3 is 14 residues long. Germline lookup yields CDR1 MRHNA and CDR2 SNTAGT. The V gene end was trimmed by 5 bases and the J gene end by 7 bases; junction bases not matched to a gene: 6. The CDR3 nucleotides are TGTGCCAGCAGTCCGGACAGGGGGTCCTATACGCAGTATTTT. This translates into CASSPDRGSYTQYF.

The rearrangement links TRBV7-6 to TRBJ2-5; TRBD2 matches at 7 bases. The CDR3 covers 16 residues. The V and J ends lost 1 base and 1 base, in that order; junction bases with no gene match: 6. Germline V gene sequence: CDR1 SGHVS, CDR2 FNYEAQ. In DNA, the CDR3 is TGTGCCAGCAGCTTAGAAGGCGGGGGAACCCAAGAGACCCAGTACTTC. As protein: CASSLEGGGTQETQYF.

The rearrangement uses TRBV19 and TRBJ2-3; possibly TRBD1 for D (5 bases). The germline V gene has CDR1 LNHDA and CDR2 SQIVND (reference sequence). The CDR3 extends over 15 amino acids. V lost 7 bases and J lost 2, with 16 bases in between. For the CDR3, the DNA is TGTGCCAGTACCAGGGAAGGCAGACTCACAGATACGCAGTATTTT. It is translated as CASTREGRLTDTQYF.

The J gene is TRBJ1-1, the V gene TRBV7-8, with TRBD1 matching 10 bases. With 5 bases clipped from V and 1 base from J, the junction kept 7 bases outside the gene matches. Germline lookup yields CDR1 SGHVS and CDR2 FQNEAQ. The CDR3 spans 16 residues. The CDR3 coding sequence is TGTGCCAGCAGCGGAAGGGACAGGGGTTCGAACACTGAAGCTTTCTTT. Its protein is CASSGRDRGSNTEAFF.

The chain's CDR3 is CASSFRGGASKNIQYF. The CDR3 DNA reads TGTGCCAGCAGCTTCAGGGGGGGCGCGTCCAAAAACATTCAGTACTTC. The gene calls are TRBV5-6 and TRBJ2-4, with D tentatively TRBD1 or TRBD2 (7 bases each). The CDR3 runs to 16 residues. V shed 2 bases and J shed 2 bases, with 14 bases lying between them. Germline V lookup: CDR1 SGHDT, CDR2 YYEEEE.

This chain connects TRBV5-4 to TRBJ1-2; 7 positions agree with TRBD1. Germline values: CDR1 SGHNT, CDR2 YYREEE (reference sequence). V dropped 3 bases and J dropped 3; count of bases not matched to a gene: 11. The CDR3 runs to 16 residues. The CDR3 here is CASSYGDSLKDYGYTF. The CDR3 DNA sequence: TGTGCCAGCAGCTACGGGGACAGCCTCAAGGACTATGGCTACACCTTC.